This TCR beta chain was observed in a study of blood T cells in healthy people across ages. Overall study findings and caveats: Relative to aged donors, long-lived donors carried more naive CD4+ cells and displayed higher diversity.

Concerning this clonotype itself: The antigen is unknown.

Looked up from germline, CDR1 is SGHRS and CDR2 is YFSETQ. Trimming took off 0 bases at V and 0 bases at J, with 6 bases between the two ends. The CDR3 extends over 15 amino acids. Researchers isolated at least 7 million PBMCs per sample. Next came a second PCR, run for roughly 6 to 11 cycles, which used a sample-barcoded 5' primer along with a J-beta primer mix. TCRdb re-analysed the 5' RACE reads in MiXCR, keeping a single row per CDR3 protein. This sample has roughly 800,000 distinct CDR3 sequences, with about three fifths found just once. The chain employs TRBV5-1 and TRBJ2-2; D not resolved. Sequencing was carried out using blood. The clonotype originates from a man under 40 in good health. In DNA form, the CDR3 reads TGCGCCAGCAGCTTGGAAGGGACGAACACCGGGGAGCTGTTTTTT. It translates to CASSLEGTNTGELFF.